These 9 T cell receptor beta chains came from one sample sequenced in a study of beta chain features in type 1 diabetes (dated by TCRdb to the late 2010s). The library was made by the immunoSEQ multiplex PCR assay. The High Capacity cDNA Reverse Transcription Kit was used to reverse transcribe all of the isolated RNA, meaning that expressed TCRB transcripts were what got sequenced. The table was pulled from immuneACCESS by TCRdb, which kept in-frame rearrangements only. Such tables lose some clones; where checked, under half of the loss comes from unresolved V genes, and the rest has no known cause. The sample data list a few hundred thousand clones, and around 13% of these were observed just once. The leading ten clones occupy under 0.04% of the sample. The sample was naive CD4+ T cells from blood. This specimen's cell subset or site label, interpreted: true naive CD4+ T cells. All receptors derive from a man aged 30 to 45 in good health.

This chain links TRBV6-5 with TRBJ2-5; TRBD2 matches 10 bases. CDR1 and CDR2 from the germline V gene are MNHEY and SVGAGI. This CDR3 is 13 amino acids long. After removal of 7 bases from V and 6 bases from J, the junction contained 5 bases not matched to a gene. The CDR3 DNA reads as TGTGCCAGCACCCCGACTAGCGGGCAGACCCAGTACTTC. Translation: CASTPTSGQTQYF.

CDR3 loop: CASSPRENYNEQFF. CDR3 nucleotide sequence: TGTGCCAGCAGCCCCCGGGAAAACTACAATGAGCAGTTCTTC. The chain combines TRBV5-4 with TRBJ2-1; a possible D gene is TRBD2 (5 bases). The V gene's germline CDR1 is SGHNT and CDR2 YYREEE (reference sequence). The CDR3 loop spans 14 amino acids. Trimming removed 4 bases at V and 3 bases at J, with 11 bases between.

The chain combines TRBV5-4 with TRBJ2-4; D perhaps matches TRBD1 (6 bases). V lost 5 bases, J lost 5 bases, and 11 bases lay in between. Germline assignment: CDR1 SGHNT and CDR2 YYREEE (reference sequence). This CDR3 spans 13 amino acids. This CDR3 reads CASRTDSENIQYF. The CDR3 nucleotides read TGTGCCAGCAGGACGGACAGCGAAAACATTCAGTACTTC.

The chain carries TRBV13 and TRBJ2-3; tentative D call: TRBD2 (6 bases). The CDR3 loop spans 14 amino acids. V shed 5 bases and J shed 0 bases, with 9 bases lying between them. Looked up from germline, CDR1 is PRHDT and CDR2 is FYEKMQ (reference sequence). CDR3 DNA sequence: TGTGCCAGCAGCAGCGGGTTGAGCACAGATACGCAGTATTTT. This gives the protein CASSSGLSTDTQYF.

This clone was counted between two and nine times. The rearrangement joins TRBV7-8 to TRBJ2-7; 10 bases line up with TRBD2. V lost 1 base and J lost 0; bases outside the gene matches: 0. Germline V gene data show CDR1 as SGHVS and CDR2 as FQNEAQ. The CDR3 spans 15 residues. In DNA, the CDR3 is TGTGCCAGCAGCTTAGGACTAGCGGGCTCCTACGAGCAGTACGTC. This translates into CASSLGLAGSYEQYV.

This clone has only a few counts. The chain employs TRBV7-2 and TRBJ2-7; TRBD1 agrees at 7 bases. Trimming removed 4 bases from V and 6 bases from J; junction bases left unmatched: 12. This CDR3 has 15 amino acids. Germline-derived CDR1 and CDR2 are SGHTA and FQGNSA. CDR3 sequence (DNA): TGTGCCAGCAGCTATTACAGGGGCCCTACCCGCGAGCAGTACTTC. Protein sequence: CASSYYRGPTREQYF.

This clone showed up just a few times. The rearrangement uses TRBV5-4 and TRBJ1-1; maybe TRBD1 (5 bases). Germline CDR1 reads SGHNT; CDR2 reads YYREEE (reference sequence). With 4 bases removed from V and 4 bases from J, the gap between germline ends came to 8 bases. The CDR3 runs to 12 residues. The CDR3 here is CASSGGVTEAFF. CDR3 DNA: TGTGCCAGCAGCGGGGGAGTCACTGAAGCTTTCTTT.

This chain links TRBV11-2 with TRBJ2-5; 11 nucleotides agree with TRBD2. V shed 1 base and J 0 bases; nucleotides not matched to a gene: 4. Germline CDR1 and CDR2: SGHAT and FQNNGV. CDR3 length: 17 amino acids. The CDR3 loop reads CASSLALAGGYQETQYF. DNA for the CDR3: TGTGCCAGCAGCTTAGCATTAGCGGGGGGGTACCAAGAGACCCAGTACTTC. The full variable domain, completed using reference TRBV11-2 and TRBJ2-5, is EAGVAQSPRYKIIEKRQSVAFWCNPISGHATLYWYQQILGQGPKLLIQFQNNGVVDDSQLPKDRFSAERLKGVDSTLKIQPAKLEDSAVYLCASSLALAGGYQETQYFGPGTRLLVL.

A few counts support this clone. The gene calls are TRBV25-1 and TRBJ2-2; 7 bases align to TRBD1. Trimming at V came to 8 bases and at J to 2 bases, leaving 5 bases not matched to a gene. This CDR3 has 14 amino acids. The germline CDR1 and CDR2 sequences are MGHDK and SYGVNS. The CDR3 sequence is CASRGTVNTGELFF. DNA for the CDR3: TGTGCCAGCCGAGGGACAGTTAACACCGGGGAGCTGTTTTTT.